The next 19 T cell receptor beta chains were all read from a single sample in a study of technical replicates of blood from several donors. Some clones are missing from TCRdb's copy, which holds only in-frame ones; the method was immunoSEQ multiplex PCR. Among roughly 60,000 clones listed, 86% were seen once. Material: PBMCs. The receptors derive from a human donor in good health. Some clones in this sample may be carry-over from other donors' samples.

V is TRBV4-1 and J is TRBJ2-3; 9 bases map to TRBD2. Germline trimming cut 4 bases from V and 4 bases from J; bases unmatched to any gene: 6. The CDR3 runs 15 residues. The V gene's germline CDR1 is MGHRA and CDR2 YSYEKL. The CDR3 spells CASSPYSGGADTQYF. The CDR3 DNA reads as TGCGCCAGCAGCCCCTATAGCGGGGGAGCAGATACGCAGTATTTT.

This sequence joins TRBV7-9 and TRBJ1-4, with TRBD1 matching 8 bases. V lost 3 bases to trimming and J lost 6 bases; unmatched junction nucleotides: 6. CDR1 and CDR2 (germline): SEHNR, FQNEAQ (reference sequence). The CDR3 runs to 15 residues. CDR3 region: CASSFQQGDHEKLFF. CDR3 in DNA: TGTGCCAGCAGCTTCCAACAGGGGGATCATGAAAAACTGTTTTTT.

This clone has just a few counts. The chain uses TRBV6-5 and TRBJ1-1; 9 bases fit TRBD1. The V gene's germline CDR1 is MNHEY and CDR2 SVGAGI. V dropped 5 bases and J dropped 6; count of bases not matched to a gene: 4. The CDR3 is 13 amino acids. The CDR3 coding sequence is TGTGCCAGCAGTCAACGGGACAGGGCTGAAGCTTTCTTT. This translates into CASSQRDRAEAFF.

This chain joins TRBV7-2 and TRBJ2-4; 8 bases are shared with TRBD1. V shed 5 bases and J 1 base; nucleotides not matched to a gene: 16. The CDR3 has 19 residues. CDR1 and CDR2 from the germline V gene are SGHTA and FQGNSA. CDR3 sequence (DNA): TGTGCCAGCAGCCCGGGACAGGAAGATTGGACCCGCGCCAAAAACATTCAGTACTTC. This sequence encodes CASSPGQEDWTRAKNIQYF.

The chain links TRBV9 to TRBJ2-4, with D uncertain. This CDR3 has 13 residues. Germline CDR1 reads SGDLS; CDR2 reads YYNGEE. The V end lost 3 bases, the J end lost 7 bases, and 11 bases lay between the germline ends. CDR3 coding DNA: TGTGCCAGCAGCGAAACAGTTACGAACATTCAGTACTTC. This sequence encodes CASSETVTNIQYF. The full variable domain, its missing parts supplied by reference TRBV9 and TRBJ2-4, is DSGVTQTPKHLITATGQRVTLRCSPRSGDLSVYWYQQSLDQGLQFLIQYYNGEERAKGNILERFSAQQFPDLHSELNLSSLELGDSALYFCASSETVTNIQYFGAGTRLSVL.

A few counts support this clone. CDR3 nucleotide sequence: TGCGCCAGCAGCTCCCGGACTAGCGGTAACACCGGGGAGCTGTTTTTT. This encodes CASSSRTSGNTGELFF. This chain connects TRBV4-1 to TRBJ2-2; 10 nucleotides line up with TRBD2. Germline CDR1 is MGHRA and CDR2 is YSYEKL. Trimming cost V 5 bases and J 2 bases; bases outside gene matches: 5. The CDR3 sequence is 16 residues long.

The rearrangement joins TRBV7-2 to TRBJ2-1; D is perhaps TRBD2 (6 bases). CDR3 size: 12 residues. Trimming left V 8 bases short and J 10 bases short, with 15 bases between. The V gene's germline CDR1 is SGHTA and CDR2 FQGNSA. CDR3 region: CASGLGGSEQFF. CDR3 sequence (DNA): TGTGCCAGCGGCCTGGGGGGATCGGAGCAGTTCTTC.

This clone has just a few counts. The chain has TRBV19 and TRBJ1-5; 9 bases are a match to TRBD1. The length of the CDR3 is 15 residues. Germline assignment: CDR1 LNHDA and CDR2 SQIVND (reference sequence). CDR3 loop: CAVQGAPSSNQPQHF. The CDR3 DNA reads as TGTGCTGTACAGGGGGCCCCTTCTAGCAATCAGCCCCAGCATTTT. The full variable domain, in which reference TRBV19 and TRBJ1-5 provide the parts outside the CDR3, is DGGITQSPKYLFRKEGQNVTLSCEQNLNHDAMYWYRQDPGQGLRLIYYSQIVNDFQKGDIAEGYSVSREKKESFPLTVTSAQKNPTAFYLCAVQGAPSSNQPQHFGDGTRLSIL.

This clone was recorded a few times. The genes are TRBV29-1 and TRBJ1-1; weak D call: TRBD1 (5 bases). The CDR3 totals 11 residues. CDR1 is SQVTM, CDR2 ANQGSEA, per germline. Between the trimmed V and J ends, which lost 3 bases and 7 bases, there was a span of 9 bases. CDR3: CSVDGGGEAFF. The CDR3 coding sequence is TGCAGCGTTGATGGGGGGGGTGAAGCTTTCTTT.

This chain uses TRBV29-1 with TRBJ1-1, with 8 bases identical to TRBD1. Trimming took 5 bases from V and 3 from J; bases not matched to a gene: 8. Germline lookup yields CDR1 SQVTM and CDR2 ANQGSEA. CDR3 size: 14 residues. DNA of the CDR3: TGCAGCGTTCGGAGGACAGGGACGTACACTGAAGCTTTCTTT. Its translation is CSVRRTGTYTEAFF.

The V and J genes are TRBV23-1 and TRBJ1-2; 8 bases match TRBD1. TRBV23-1 is given ORF status, its function remaining uncertain. This CDR3 is built from 14 residues. The V segment lost 9 bases and the J segment 6 bases; nucleotides outside the gene matches: 12. CDR3 nucleotide sequence: TGCGCCAGTTCCCGGCAGGACAGGGAGCATGGCTACACCTTC. Translating gives CASSRQDREHGYTF.

The rearrangement links TRBV6-1 to TRBJ1-5, with 9 bases that match TRBD1. The J segment lost 6 bases and the V segment lost 0 bases, leaving 3 bases of the junction unmatched. This CDR3 is built from 15 residues. Germline-derived CDR1 and CDR2 are MNHNS and SASEGT. The CDR3 region is CASSEAVQGAQPQHF. As DNA, the CDR3 is TGTGCCAGCAGTGAAGCGGTACAGGGGGCTCAGCCCCAGCATTTT.

This clone came up a few times. The DNA of the CDR3 is TGTGCCAGGCGGGGCACTGAAGCTTTCTTT. It specifies CARRGTEAFF. The gene calls are TRBV7-9 and TRBJ1-1, with unresolved D. The V end was cut by 9 bases, the J end by 4 bases, with 6 bases between. The CDR3 length is 10 residues. CDR1 and CDR2 from the germline V gene are SEHNR and FQNEAQ (reference sequence).

The genes are TRBV7-9 and TRBJ1-1; 9 nucleotides align to TRBD1. Germline loops: CDR1 SEHNR, CDR2 FQNEAQ (reference sequence). The length of the CDR3 is 18 residues. V lost 7 bases, J lost 0 bases, and 15 bases stayed unmatched. The CDR3 nucleotides read TGTGCCAGCAACGGAGGTGGGACAGGGAGATCTATGAACACTGAAGCTTTCTTT. Translating gives CASNGGGTGRSMNTEAFF.

The J gene is TRBJ1-2, the V gene TRBV5-4; D is undetermined. This CDR3 has 15 residues. V was trimmed by 0 bases and J by 5 bases, leaving 14 bases between them. Germline CDR1 is SGHNT and CDR2 is YYREEE (reference sequence). The CDR3 loop is CASSLGTSSPYGYTF. In DNA form, the CDR3 reads TGTGCCAGCAGCTTGGGGACTTCCTCCCCATATGGCTACACCTTC.

The CDR3 sequence is CASSLDERDNEQFF. The DNA for the CDR3 is TGTGCCAGCAGCTTAGACGAGCGAGACAATGAGCAGTTCTTC. V and J are TRBV11-2 and TRBJ2-1; D not certain. CDR3 size: 14 residues. In germline, CDR1 is SGHAT, CDR2 FQNNGV. V was cut by 0 bases and J by 5 bases, with 8 bases left in between.

The V and J genes are TRBV13 and TRBJ2-5; D unresolved. The V end was cut by 5 bases, the J end by 7 bases, with 11 bases between. The germline gives CDR1 PRHDT, CDR2 FYEKMQ (reference sequence). This CDR3 comprises 12 residues. CDR3 residues: CASSRDPATQYF. DNA of the CDR3: TGTGCCAGCAGCCGCGATCCTGCGACCCAGTACTTC.

This clone was recorded once. The gene calls are TRBV5-6 and TRBJ2-2; D is possibly TRBD1 (6 bases). Germline lookup yields CDR1 SGHDT and CDR2 YYEEEE. Trimming removed 1 base from V and 7 bases from J, with 14 bases in between. This CDR3 region has 15 residues. CDR3 sequence (DNA): TGTGCCAGCAGCTTGTCTGGGGGCGCGGGCGGGGAGCTGTTTTTT. Its translation: CASSLSGGAGGELFF. Combining the CDR3 with reference TRBV5-6 and TRBJ2-2 gives the whole variable domain DAGVTQSPTHLIKTRGQQVTLRCSPKSGHDTVSWYQQALGQGPQFIFQYYEEEERQRGNFPDRFSGHQFPNYSSELNVNALLLGDSALYLCASSLSGGAGGELFFGEGSRLTVL.

The gene calls are TRBV9 and TRBJ2-7; D is ambiguous. CDR3 length: 14 amino acids. V was shortened by 0 bases and J by 1 base, with 8 bases between the two germline ends. The germline gives CDR1 SGDLS, CDR2 YYNGEE. CDR3 sequence: CASSVGPGSYEQYF. CDR3 nucleotides: TGTGCCAGCAGCGTAGGTCCGGGTTCCTACGAGCAGTACTTC.